Given below is one T cell receptor beta chain in context. This sample was taken from a study of blood T cell repertoires in COVID-19. The table came from immunoSEQ multiplex PCR; TCRdb's copy has only in-frame clones and leaves some out. The sample has a few hundred thousand clones; 75% to 90% are singletons. The sequenced sample consisted of PBMCs or T cells enriched from blood (not recorded which). The receptor's source is a woman in her late teens or twenties who had recovered from COVID-19.

CDR3 sequence: CASSQDQFGRPYEQYF. The CDR3 DNA sequence: TGTGCCAGCAGCCAAGATCAGTTTGGCAGGCCCTACGAGCAGTACTTC. This sequence joins TRBV3-1 (or the pseudogene TRBV3-2) and TRBJ2-7; D gene uncertain. Germline V gene data show CDR1 as LGHDT and CDR2 as YNNKEL (reference sequence). V shed 0 bases and J shed 2 bases, with 14 bases lying between them. The CDR3 loop spans 16 amino acids.